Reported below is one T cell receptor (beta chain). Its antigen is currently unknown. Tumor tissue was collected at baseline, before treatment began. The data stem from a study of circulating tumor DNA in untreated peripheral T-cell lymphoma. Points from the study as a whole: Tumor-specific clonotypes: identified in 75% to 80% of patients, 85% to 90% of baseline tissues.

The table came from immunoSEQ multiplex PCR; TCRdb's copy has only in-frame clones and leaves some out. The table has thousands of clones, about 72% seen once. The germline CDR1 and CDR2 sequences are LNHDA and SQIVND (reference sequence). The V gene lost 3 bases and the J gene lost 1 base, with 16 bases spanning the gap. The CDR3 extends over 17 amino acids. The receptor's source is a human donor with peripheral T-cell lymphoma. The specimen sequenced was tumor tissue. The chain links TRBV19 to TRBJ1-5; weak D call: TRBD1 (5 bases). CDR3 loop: CASSIGMTGASNQPQHF. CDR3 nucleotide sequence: TGTGCCAGTAGTATCGGTATGACCGGGGCCAGCAATCAGCCCCAGCATTTT.